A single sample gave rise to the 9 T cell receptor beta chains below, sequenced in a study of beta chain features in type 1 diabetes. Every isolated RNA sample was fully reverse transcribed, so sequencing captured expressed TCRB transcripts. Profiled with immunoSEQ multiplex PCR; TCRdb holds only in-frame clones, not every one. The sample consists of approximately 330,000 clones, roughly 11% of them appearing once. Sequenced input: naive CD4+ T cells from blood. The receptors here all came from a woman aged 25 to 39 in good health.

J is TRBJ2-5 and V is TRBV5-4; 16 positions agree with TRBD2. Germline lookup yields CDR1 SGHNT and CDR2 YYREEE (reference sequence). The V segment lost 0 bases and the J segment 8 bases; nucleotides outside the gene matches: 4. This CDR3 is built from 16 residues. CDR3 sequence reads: CASSLGGTSGRVTQYF. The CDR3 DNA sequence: TGTGCCAGCAGCTTGGGTGGGACTAGCGGGAGGGTCACCCAGTACTTC.

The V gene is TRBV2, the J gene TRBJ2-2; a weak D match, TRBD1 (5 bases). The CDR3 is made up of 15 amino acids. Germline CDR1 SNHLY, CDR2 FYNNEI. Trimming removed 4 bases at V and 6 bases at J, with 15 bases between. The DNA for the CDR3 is TGTGCCAGCAGTGGTTCGGCAGGGAAGTCCGGGGAGCTGTTTTTT. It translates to CASSGSAGKSGELFF.

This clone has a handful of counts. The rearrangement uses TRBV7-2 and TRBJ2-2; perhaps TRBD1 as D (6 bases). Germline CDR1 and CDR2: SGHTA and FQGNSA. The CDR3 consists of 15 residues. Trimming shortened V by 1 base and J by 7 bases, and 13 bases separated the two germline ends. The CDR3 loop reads CASSLVVGADGELFF. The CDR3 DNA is TGTGCCAGCAGCTTAGTTGTGGGGGCGGACGGGGAGCTGTTTTTT.

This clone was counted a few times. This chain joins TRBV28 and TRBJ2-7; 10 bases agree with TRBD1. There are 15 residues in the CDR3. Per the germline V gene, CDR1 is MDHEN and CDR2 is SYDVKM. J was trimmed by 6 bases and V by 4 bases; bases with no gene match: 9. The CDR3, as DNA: TGTGCCAGCAGTTCCCCGGGACAGGGGTTAAGCGAGCAGTACTTC. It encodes CASSSPGQGLSEQYF.

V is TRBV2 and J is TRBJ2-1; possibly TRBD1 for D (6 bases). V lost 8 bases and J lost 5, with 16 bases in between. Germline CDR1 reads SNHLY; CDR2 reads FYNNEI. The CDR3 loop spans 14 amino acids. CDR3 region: CASGTGTLHNEQFF. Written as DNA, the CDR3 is TGTGCCAGCGGCACAGGGACCCTCCACAATGAGCAGTTCTTC.

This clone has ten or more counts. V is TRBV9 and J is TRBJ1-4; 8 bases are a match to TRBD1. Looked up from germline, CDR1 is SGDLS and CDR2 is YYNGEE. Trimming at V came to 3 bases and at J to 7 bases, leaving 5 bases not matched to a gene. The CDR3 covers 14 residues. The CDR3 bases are TGTGCCAGCAGCGCCCAGGGGGCTGGTGAAAAACTGTTTTTT. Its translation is CASSAQGAGEKLFF.

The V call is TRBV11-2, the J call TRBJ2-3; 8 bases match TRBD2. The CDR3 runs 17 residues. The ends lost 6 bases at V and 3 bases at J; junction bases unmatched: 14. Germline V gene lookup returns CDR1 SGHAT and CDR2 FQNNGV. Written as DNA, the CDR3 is TGTGCCAGCAGTTTCGTGCCCGCGGGAGGCGGAACAGATACGCAGTATTTT. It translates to CASSFVPAGGGTDTQYF.

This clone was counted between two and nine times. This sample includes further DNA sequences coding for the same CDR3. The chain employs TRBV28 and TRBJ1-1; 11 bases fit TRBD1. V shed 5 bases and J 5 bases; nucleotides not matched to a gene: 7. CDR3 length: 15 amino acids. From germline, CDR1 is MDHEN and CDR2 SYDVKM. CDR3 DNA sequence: TGTGCCAGCAGTCCCGGCGGACAGGGGGCTACTGAAGCTTTCTTT. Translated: CASSPGGQGATEAFF.

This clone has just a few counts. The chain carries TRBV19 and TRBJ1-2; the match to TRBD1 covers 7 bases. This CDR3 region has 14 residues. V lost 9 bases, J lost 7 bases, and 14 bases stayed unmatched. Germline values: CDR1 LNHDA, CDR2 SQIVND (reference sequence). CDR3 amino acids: CASTDLQGMVGYTF. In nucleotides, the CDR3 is TGTGCCAGCACCGATCTACAGGGGATGGTTGGCTACACCTTC. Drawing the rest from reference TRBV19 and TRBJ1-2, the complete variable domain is DGGITQSPKYLFRKEGQNVTLSCEQNLNHDAMYWYRQDPGQGLRLIYYSQIVNDFQKGDIAEGYSVSREKKESFPLTVTSAQKNPTAFYLCASTDLQGMVGYTFGSGTRLTVV.